These T cell receptor beta chains were read from a single sample in a study of T-cell memory formation after mild COVID-19. TCRdb redid the calling of the 5' RACE reads with MiXCR, one entry per CDR3 protein. The table lists 550,000 to 600,000 distinct CDR3 sequences, 17% of them singletons. Sequenced input: PBMCs or a T cell subset sorted from them (not recorded which). All receptors come from an adult woman who had mild COVID-19 (a few samples of this study predate the infection). Cell type and time point are not known. Each CDR3 is given with its conserved first and last residue. D genes are given only for firm matches. Part of the rows lack a size; the others show once, few, many or a class for expanded clones.

size	D	V	J	DNA	CDR3
few	.	TRBV9	TRBJ1-5	TGTGCCAGCAGCCCTTCGAATAGGGGGCCCCAGCATTTT	CASSPSNRGPQHF
many	.	TRBV24-1	TRBJ1-1	TGTGCCACCAGTGAAACACAGGGCACTGAAGCTTTCTTT	CATSETQGTEAFF
few	.	TRBV7-9	TRBJ1-1	TGTGCCAGCAGTCTCAGTCCTCAAGACCCTGAAGCTTTCTTT	CASSLSPQDPEAFF
many	.	TRBV29-1	TRBJ2-1	TGCAGCGTTGGGGGGAACTCCTACAATGAGCAGTTCTTC	CSVGGNSYNEQFF
once	.	TRBV21-1	TRBJ1-5	TGTGCCAGGGTGTCGGGGCATAGCAATCAGCCCCAGCATTTT	CARVSGHSNQPQHF
few	.	TRBV6-1	TRBJ2-3	TGTGCCAGCAGTGAACTTGTGGGGACCGCCTCCACAGATACGCAGTATTTT	CASSELVGTASTDTQYF
.	TRBD1	TRBV7-9	TRBJ2-3	TGTGCCAGCAGCTTAGTTGGGGACAGAGTCACAGATACGCAGTATTTT	CASSLVGDRVTDTQYF
few	TRBD1	TRBV30	TRBJ2-7	TGTGCCTGGAGTGTAGGGACAGATGAGCAGTACTTC	CAWSVGTDEQYF
.	TRBD2	TRBV24-1	TRBJ2-1	TGTGCCACCAGTGACCGTGGGGGGGTCCCCTACAATGAGCAGTTCTTC	CATSDRGGVPYNEQFF
.	TRBD1	TRBV18	TRBJ1-6	TGTGCCAGCTCCTCGGACAGGGTTCGGTCACCCCTCCACTTT	CASSSDRVRSPLHF
.	TRBD1	TRBV30	TRBJ1-6	TGTGCCTGGATACCCTCGGACAGGGGTAATTCACCCCTCCACTTT	CAWIPSDRGNSPLHF
few	.	TRBV4-3	TRBJ2-7	TGCGCCAGCAGCCAAGACAGGGTTTACGAGCAGTACTTC	CASSQDRVYEQYF
.	.	TRBV6-1	TRBJ2-7	TGTGCCAGCAGTGAACAGGGCCCCTGGGCCTACGAGCAGTACTTC	CASSEQGPWAYEQYF
many	.	TRBV10-3	TRBJ2-5	TGTGCCATCAGCGTGGGAGCGGAGACCCAGTACTTC	CAISVGAETQYF
many	TRBD2	TRBV20-1	TRBJ2-3	TGCAGTGCTAGATCTATAGCGGGAGTGGGAGATACGCAGTATTTT	CSARSIAGVGDTQYF
few	.	TRBV20-1	TRBJ2-3	TGCAGTGCTAGAGAGGACGGCACAGATACGCAGTATTTT	CSAREDGTDTQYF
few	.	TRBV25-1	TRBJ2-3	TGTGCCAGCAGTGAATTGAAGGGACTGACAGATACGCAGTATTTT	CASSELKGLTDTQYF
few	.	TRBV12-3/TRBV12-4	TRBJ2-5	TGTGCCAGCAGTTCTGGCAGGAGGGGGATAGGGACCCAGTACTTC	CASSSGRRGIGTQYF
.	TRBD1	TRBV29-1	TRBJ2-3	TGCAGCGCACCGACAGGGGGCCATAGCACAGATACGCAGTATTTT	CSAPTGGHSTDTQYF
.	.	TRBV4-2	TRBJ2-3	TGTGCCAGCAGCCTATCCACTAGACTCAACACAGATACGCAGTATTTT	CASSLSTRLNTDTQYF
few	TRBD1	TRBV20-1	TRBJ2-5	TGCAGTGCTAGAGCCGGGACAGAAATACAAGAGACCCAGTACTTC	CSARAGTEIQETQYF
.	.	TRBV11-1	TRBJ1-2	TGTGCCAGCAGCTTACAGGGAGTATACGGCTACACCTTC	CASSLQGVYGYTF
few	TRBD1	TRBV24-1	TRBJ1-5	TGTGCCACCAGTGCCCAGGGGGCGGGTAATCAGCCCCAGCATTTT	CATSAQGAGNQPQHF
few	TRBD2	TRBV7-9	TRBJ2-2	TGTGCCAGCAGCGGTCTAGCGGGAGAAGGCACCGGGGAGCTGTTTTTT	CASSGLAGEGTGELFF
.	TRBD1	TRBV5-1	TRBJ2-2	TGCGCCAGCAGCTTCGCACAGGGGGACACCGGGGAGCTGTTTTTT	CASSFAQGDTGELFF
many	.	TRBV12-3/TRBV12-4	TRBJ2-1	TGTGCCAGCACATCGTCAATGGTGCCTACCGGGGATGAGCAGTTCTTC	CASTSSMVPTGDEQFF
.	.	TRBV5-4	TRBJ2-7	TGTGCCAGCAGCCCCCCCGACGAGCAGTACTTC	CASSPPDEQYF
.	TRBD1	TRBV7-9	TRBJ1-1	TGTGCCAGCAGCTCGGGACAGGGGGAGACGGCAGCTTTCTTT	CASSSGQGETAAFF
few	.	TRBV5-4	TRBJ2-3	TGTGCCAGCGGCGCAGGAGCGAGGGGTGATACGCAGTATTTT	CASGAGARGDTQYF
.	TRBD2	TRBV30	TRBJ2-3	TGTGCCTGGAGTGTTCGGGGGGCAGATACGCAGTATTTT	CAWSVRGADTQYF
.	.	TRBV6-5	TRBJ2-7	TGTGCCAGCAGCCTCGGACAGTTAGGATACGAGCAGTACTTC	CASSLGQLGYEQYF
.	.	TRBV29-1	TRBJ2-7	TGCAGCGCCCAGAGTACCTTGAGCTCCTACGAGCAGTACTTC	CSAQSTLSSYEQYF
.	.	TRBV20-1	TRBJ2-1	TGCAGTGCTCCCTCGTGGGACCGCAATGAGCAGTTCTTC	CSAPSWDRNEQFF
.	TRBD1	TRBV12-3/TRBV12-4	TRBJ1-1	TGTGCCAGCAGCCTACTGGGACAGGGACGCACTGAAGCTTTCTTT	CASSLLGQGRTEAFF
few	TRBD1	TRBV7-9	TRBJ1-4	TGTGCCAGCAGCTTAAAGGGGGGGACAGCAACTAATGAAAAACTGTTTTTT	CASSLKGGTATNEKLFF
few	.	TRBV10-3	TRBJ2-7	TGTGCCATCAGTGAGTCATGGGAAAACTCCTACGAGCAGTACTTC	CAISESWENSYEQYF
few	TRBD2	TRBV23-1	TRBJ2-5	TGCGCCAGCAGTCAATGGCGGACCCAACCCCGACTAGCGAGCCAAGAGACCCAGTACTTC	CASSQWRTQPRLASQETQYF
.	TRBD2	TRBV6-4	TRBJ2-3	TGTGCCAGCTTTAGCGGGAGGGCCCTGGATACGCAGTATTTT	CASFSGRALDTQYF
few	TRBD1	TRBV15	TRBJ1-5	TGTGCCACCAGCAGAGGTAGGGGACAGGGAGGCCAGCCCCAGCATTTT	CATSRGRGQGGQPQHF
few	.	TRBV20-1	TRBJ1-4	TGCAGTGCTAGAGATATCAGGGGCAATGAAAAACTGTTTTTT	CSARDIRGNEKLFF
.	TRBD1	TRBV2	TRBJ2-1	TGTGCCGTGCAGGGACAGCCCTACAATGAGCAGTTCTTC	CAVQGQPYNEQFF
few	TRBD1	TRBV4-1	TRBJ2-3	TGCGCCAGCAGCCAAACGTACAGGGGGGAAACAGATACGCAGTATTTT	CASSQTYRGETDTQYF
.	TRBD1	TRBV25-1	TRBJ2-1	TGTGCCAGCAGTGATGGTAGGACAGGGTCCTACAATGAGCAGTTCTTC	CASSDGRTGSYNEQFF
few	TRBD1	TRBV20-1	TRBJ2-1	TGCAGTGCTCCGACAGGGACCCAGCAGTTCTTC	CSAPTGTQQFF
few	.	TRBV5-1	TRBJ2-1	TGCGCCAGCAGCTTAAGAAACTCCTACAATGAGCAGTTCTTC	CASSLRNSYNEQFF
few	TRBD1	TRBV28	TRBJ1-1	TGTGCCAGCAGTTCGACGGGGACAGGGAGGGTCACTGAAGCTTTCTTT	CASSSTGTGRVTEAFF
.	TRBD2	TRBV6-6	TRBJ2-3	TGTGCCAGCAGCCATCGACTAGCGTATAGCACAGATACGCAGTATTTT	CASSHRLAYSTDTQYF